These T cell receptor beta chains were read from a single sample in a study of T cell changes during pregnancy in multiple sclerosis. TCRdb's copy holds only in-frame clones and misses some; the assay was immunoSEQ multiplex PCR. The sample has around 29,000 clones, more than 75% seen once. The sequences come from CD8+ T cells from peripheral blood mononuclear cells, collected after pregnancy. These receptor sequences come from a female donor with multiple sclerosis, enrolled in a pregnancy study. Both conserved end residues are part of each CDR3. D genes are given only for firm matches. Expanded clones are given a class, and other clones once, few, many or no size at all.

abundance	v_gene	d_gene	j_gene	CDR3nt	CDR3aa
NA	TRBV13	TRBD1	TRBJ1-1	TGTGCCAGCAGCATTCTAACAGGGGGCACTGAAGCTTTCTTT	CASSILTGGTEAFF
NA	TRBV27	NA	TRBJ2-2	TGTGCCAGCAGTTGGCCGGGGAACACCGGGGAGCTGTTTTTT	CASSWPGNTGELFF
NA	TRBV6-1	NA	TRBJ1-1	TGTGCCAGCAGTGAAATCCCCGACAGTCACACTGAAGCTTTCTTT	CASSEIPDSHTEAFF
NA	TRBV5-4	TRBD1	TRBJ2-3	TGTGCCAGCAGAAAGGGACAGGGGAACACAGATACGCAGTATTTT	CASRKGQGNTDTQYF
NA	TRBV4-1	NA	TRBJ1-2	TGCGCCAGCAGCCTAAATCCTAAACAGGGAGTGCGTGGCTACACCTTC	CASSLNPKQGVRGYTF
NA	TRBV27	NA	TRBJ1-2	TGTGCCAGCAGGTCCCAGGGTTCACATGGCTACACCTTC	CASRSQGSHGYTF
NA	TRBV29-1	NA	TRBJ2-5	TGCAGCGTTGAAGATCAAGCCCAGGAACCCCAAGAGACCCAGTACTTC	CSVEDQAQEPQETQYF
NA	TRBV6-6	NA	TRBJ2-2	TGTGCCAGCGAAACAACCGCGAACACCGGGGAGCTGTTTTTT	CASETTANTGELFF
NA	TRBV5-6	TRBD1	TRBJ1-4	TGTGCCAGCAGCTGGGGACAGTATGGTGAAAAACTGTTTTTT	CASSWGQYGEKLFF
NA	TRBV28	TRBD2	TRBJ2-7	TGTGCCAGCAGTTTTCGGGGGGGTGTCTACGAGCAGTACTTC	CASSFRGGVYEQYF
once	TRBV13	NA	TRBJ2-7	TGTGCCAGCAGCGTCGACAGATCCTACGAGCAGTACTTC	CASSVDRSYEQYF
once	TRBV4-1	NA	TRBJ2-1	TGCGCCAGCAGCCAAGATCCCGGACAGACTGAGCAGTTCTTC	CASSQDPGQTEQFF
NA	TRBV30	NA	TRBJ1-1	TGTGCCTGGGGGCACAGTTTCACTGAAGCTTTCTTT	CAWGHSFTEAFF
NA	TRBV7-8	NA	TRBJ1-2	TGTGCCAGCAGCTTACAGGCCTCAAGATCATCCACCTTC	CASSLQASRSSTF
NA	TRBV6-1	NA	TRBJ1-1	TGTGCCAGCAGCGTCCCCCCCACTGAAGCTTTCTTT	CASSVPPTEAFF
NA	TRBV6-5	NA	TRBJ1-1	TGTGCCAGCAGTTACTCGGAGGGACGCGCTGAAGCTTTCTTT	CASSYSEGRAEAFF
NA	TRBV6-1	TRBD2	TRBJ2-3	TGTGCCAGCAGTGATCCGGGGGGGTTTGGGACAGATACGCAGTATTTT	CASSDPGGFGTDTQYF
once	TRBV9	TRBD2	TRBJ2-7	TGTGCCAGCAGCGTAGCTAGCGGGGGGGCCAACTACGAGCAGTACTTC	CASSVASGGANYEQYF
NA	TRBV9	NA	TRBJ1-2	TGTGCCAGCAGCGTTCGGGGTGCGAGTAGCTATGGCTACACCTTC	CASSVRGASSYGYTF
NA	TRBV27	TRBD2	TRBJ2-1	TGTGCCAGCAGTGAAAGGGAGACTAGCGGCCCAGGGGGGCAGTTCTTC	CASSERETSGPGGQFF
NA	TRBV13	TRBD2	TRBJ2-1	TGTGCCAGCAGCCCCTCCGGGTGGGGGGGCTCCTACAATGAGCAGTTCTTC	CASSPSGWGGSYNEQFF
NA	TRBV5-1	NA	TRBJ2-3	TGCGCCAGCAGCTTGGACGGTAGCACAGATACGCAGTATTTT	CASSLDGSTDTQYF
NA	TRBV4-3	NA	TRBJ1-6	TGCGCCAGCAGCCAAGACGACCCTAGGGGGTATTCACCCCTCCACTTT	CASSQDDPRGYSPLHF
NA	TRBV7-9	NA	TRBJ2-1	TGTGCCAGCGAGTGGGTGAGGGAGCACAATGAGCAGTTCTTC	CASEWVREHNEQFF
NA	TRBV5-4	NA	TRBJ2-7	TGTGCGGTCGCAACCAGGGACATCAACGGCGAGCAGTACTTC	CAVATRDINGEQYF
NA	TRBV10-2	TRBD1	TRBJ2-7	TGCGCCACCGGACAGGGCCCCTACGAGCAGTACTTC	CATGQGPYEQYF
NA	TRBV19	NA	TRBJ2-2	TGTGCCACCCTTGACATTCAAGGGGGCACCGGGGAGCTGTTTTTT	CATLDIQGGTGELFF
NA	TRBV5-4	TRBD1	TRBJ1-2	TGTGCCAGCAGTATCGGACAGGAGATAGGGGGCTACACCTTC	CASSIGQEIGGYTF
NA	TRBV6-1	NA	TRBJ1-5	TGTGCCAGCAGTGAAGACGGCGGGGGGCAGCAGCCCCAGCATTTT	CASSEDGGGQQPQHF
NA	TRBV7-9	TRBD1	TRBJ1-1	TGTGCCAGCAGCTCACAGGGGATTGAAGCTTTCTTT	CASSSQGIEAFF
NA	TRBV27	TRBD1	TRBJ2-7	TGTGCCAGCAGTTTTTCCCTCGGGACAGAAAGTTACGAGCAGTACTTC	CASSFSLGTESYEQYF
NA	TRBV9	NA	TRBJ2-7	TGTGCCAGCAGCGTAGGTACCTCGGCAGGCTGGCAGTACTTC	CASSVGTSAGWQYF
NA	TRBV27	NA	TRBJ2-1	TGTGCCAGCAGTTTGCGCGGCGACGTCCGGGTCCCCTACAATGAGCAGTTCTTC	CASSLRGDVRVPYNEQFF
few	TRBV6-4	TRBD2	TRBJ2-3	TGTGCCAGCAGTGTACTAGCGGGGGGGGACACAGATACGCAGTATTTT	CASSVLAGGDTDTQYF
NA	TRBV11-2	NA	TRBJ2-4	TGTGCCAGCACCCAACCCGACGGACTAGCCAAAAACATTCAGTACTTC	CASTQPDGLAKNIQYF